This TCR beta chain derives from a study of blood T cell repertoires in COVID-19. Authors' data handling: Estimation of nucleated cell counts was performed using reference gene primer amplification. Clones were read by immunoSEQ multiplex PCR, and TCRdb kept only the in-frame ones, dropping some. That table furnishes V, J and clone size, whereas the DNA furnished D and trimming. The sample gives 100,000 to 150,000 clones, 82% of which show up once; roughly an eighth is in the top ten. The clonotype was recovered from a human donor in a cohort sampled during active COVID-19. Sequencing was carried out using peripheral blood.

For the CDR3, the DNA is TGTGCCAGCAGCTCCGGCACAGATACGCAGTATTTT. Its protein is CASSSGTDTQYF. The chain is built from TRBV7-9 and TRBJ2-3; D call uncertain. From germline, CDR1 is SEHNR and CDR2 FQNEAQ (reference sequence). The CDR3 consists of 12 residues. V lost 4 bases and J 1 base, leaving 3 bases between the germline ends.